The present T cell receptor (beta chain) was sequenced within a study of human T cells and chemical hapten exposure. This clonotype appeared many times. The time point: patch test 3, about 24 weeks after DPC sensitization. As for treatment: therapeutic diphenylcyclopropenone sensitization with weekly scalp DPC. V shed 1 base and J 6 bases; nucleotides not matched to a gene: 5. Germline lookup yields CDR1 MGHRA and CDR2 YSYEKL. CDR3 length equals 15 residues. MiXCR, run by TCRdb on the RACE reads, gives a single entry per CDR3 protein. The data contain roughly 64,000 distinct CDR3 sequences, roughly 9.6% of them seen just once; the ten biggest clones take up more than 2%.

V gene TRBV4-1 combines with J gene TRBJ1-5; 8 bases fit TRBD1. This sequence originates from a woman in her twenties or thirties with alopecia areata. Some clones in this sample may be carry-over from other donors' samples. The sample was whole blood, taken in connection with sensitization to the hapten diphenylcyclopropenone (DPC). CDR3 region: CASSQGTGRSQPQHF. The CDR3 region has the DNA TGCGCCAGCAGCCAAGGGACAGGGAGAAGTCAGCCCCAGCATTTT.